The 26 T cell receptor beta chains in this list originate from one sample, sequenced in a study of sequential checkpoint blockade in melanoma. As for treatment: randomized to nivolumab then ipilimumab (arm A) or the reverse (arm B). The data were produced by immunoSEQ multiplex PCR, yet TCRdb's version contains in-frame clones alone and is incomplete. Among approximately 28,000 clones, around 90% were seen once, and the ten largest hold 13% to 15%. Sequencing was performed on CD8+ T cells sorted from blood (inferred from file names), taken from a patient given nivolumab and ipilimumab in sequence. Every receptor here comes from a human donor with melanoma.

In nucleotides, the CDR3 is TGTGCCAGCAGTTGGACAGGGGAGACCTACGAGCAGTACTTC. It codes for CASSWTGETYEQYF. The J gene is TRBJ2-7, the V gene TRBV2; 9 nucleotides match TRBD1. Germline trimming cut 5 bases from V and 2 bases from J; bases unmatched to any gene: 4. Per the germline V gene, CDR1 is SNHLY and CDR2 is FYNNEI. This CDR3 region has 14 residues. Using reference TRBV2 and TRBJ2-7 for the parts outside the CDR3, the full variable domain is EPEVTQTPSHQVTQMGQEVILRCVPISNHLYFYWYRQILGQKVEFLVSFYNNEISEKSEIFDDQFSVERPDGSNFTLKIRSTKLEDSAMYFCASSWTGETYEQYFGPGTRLTVT.

This clone was seen only a few times. The chain combines TRBV6-8 with TRBJ2-3; D is possibly TRBD1 (6 bases). CDR3 length: 13 amino acids. Germline loops: CDR1 MNHGY, CDR2 SAAAGT. V lost 4 bases and J lost 7, with 12 bases in between. The CDR3 is CASSFGDKYTQYF. DNA for the CDR3: TGTGCCAGCAGTTTCGGGGACAAATATACGCAGTATTTT.

This clone turned up a few times. V gene TRBV19 combines with J gene TRBJ1-4, with no clear D. CDR1 LNHDA and CDR2 SQIVND come from the germline V gene (reference sequence). V was trimmed by 7 bases and J by 9 bases, leaving 12 bases between them. The CDR3 consists of 12 residues. The CDR3 sequence is CASTNGLQKLFF. The CDR3 bases are TGTGCCAGTACCAATGGACTGCAAAAACTGTTTTTT.

This chain links TRBV11-2 with TRBJ2-5; tentatively, D is TRBD1 (5 bases). The germline gives CDR1 SGHAT, CDR2 FQNNGV. The CDR3 is 15 residues long. Deletions cut 2 bases from V and 1 base from J, with 11 bases between. The chain's CDR3 is CASSLSWTTQETQYF. The CDR3 DNA follows: TGTGCCAGCAGCTTAAGTTGGACAACCCAAGAGACCCAGTACTTC.

V usage is TRBV7-9 and J usage is TRBJ2-4; 7 bases line up with TRBD1. The CDR3 sequence is 15 residues long. With V trimmed by 5 bases and J by 0 bases, 4 bases remained unmatched. Germline loops: CDR1 SEHNR, CDR2 FQNEAQ (reference sequence). The CDR3 is CASSPRTGAKNIQYF. In DNA, the CDR3 is TGTGCCAGCAGCCCCCGGACAGGAGCCAAAAACATTCAGTACTTC.

The rearrangement links TRBV27 to TRBJ2-1; D is perhaps TRBD2 (5 bases). Trimming took 2 bases from V and 9 from J, leaving 11 bases between them. CDR3 length: 13 residues. Germline V gene data show CDR1 as MNHEY and CDR2 as SMNVEV (reference sequence). In DNA, the CDR3 is TGTGCCAGCAGTTTAAGTTCTGGAGGTGAGCAGTTCTTC. Amino acids: CASSLSSGGEQFF.

The CDR3 is CASSRVVDYTF. The CDR3, as DNA: TGTGCCAGCAGCAGGGTCGTAGACTACACCTTC. The chain uses TRBV6-5 and TRBJ1-2, with D maybe TRBD1 (5 bases). Deletions cut 6 bases from V and 10 bases from J, with 12 bases between. The germline V gene has CDR1 MNHEY and CDR2 SVGAGI. This CDR3 region has 11 residues.

This clone came up once. The chain links TRBV30 to TRBJ1-6; D may be TRBD1 (5 bases). The germline gives CDR1 GTSNPN, CDR2 SVGIG (reference sequence). The CDR3 extends over 14 amino acids. Trimming removed 0 bases from V and 10 bases from J, with 13 bases in between. The CDR3 loop is CAWSVGAGRSPLHF. The CDR3 DNA sequence: TGTGCCTGGAGTGTCGGGGCCGGGAGATCACCCCTCCACTTT.

The V and J genes are TRBV5-4 and TRBJ2-3; D is ambiguous. Looked up from germline, CDR1 is SGHNT and CDR2 is YYREEE (reference sequence). V was cut by 0 bases and J by 3 bases, with 8 bases left in between. The CDR3 is made up of 14 amino acids. CDR3 sequence: CASSLDSRTDTQYF. CDR3 in DNA: TGTGCCAGCAGCTTGGACTCCCGGACAGATACGCAGTATTTT. Looking up the rest from reference TRBV5-4 and TRBJ2-3 gives the full variable domain: ETGVTQSPTHLIKTRGQQVTLRCSSQSGHNTVSWYQQALGQGPQFIFQYYREEENGRGNFPPRFSGLQFPNYSSELNVNALELDDSALYLCASSLDSRTDTQYFGPGTRLTVL.

This clone was counted a few times. This rearrangement joins TRBV6-5 to TRBJ2-7, with 9 bases fitting TRBD2. Germline CDR1 is MNHEY and CDR2 is SVGAGI. J gave up 0 bases and V 9 bases, and 0 bases lay outside the gene matches. The CDR3 contains 12 residues. Written as DNA, the CDR3 is TGTGCCAGTAGCGGGAGCTCCTACGAGCAGTACTTC. This gives the protein CASSGSSYEQYF.

V gene TRBV7-9 combines with J gene TRBJ1-1, with 7 bases identical to TRBD1. After removal of 3 bases from V and 5 bases from J, the junction contained 9 bases not matched to a gene. The CDR3 spans 15 residues. Per the germline V gene, CDR1 is SEHNR and CDR2 is FQNEAQ (reference sequence). The CDR3 DNA reads TGTGCCAGCAGCTTTCCGACAGGGTCGATAACTGAAGCTTTCTTT. It encodes CASSFPTGSITEAFF.

V and J are TRBV5-6 and TRBJ2-3; D gene unclear. The germline V gene has CDR1 SGHDT and CDR2 YYEEEE. The CDR3 runs 13 residues. V lost 4 bases and J 2 bases, leaving 8 bases between the germline ends. The CDR3 coding sequence is TGTGCCAGCAGCCCCAGTATCACAGATACGCAGTATTTT. It is translated as CASSPSITDTQYF.

The chain carries TRBV9 and TRBJ2-1; TRBD1 aligns across 12 bases. The CDR3 is made up of 13 amino acids. Germline V gives CDR1 SGDLS, CDR2 YYNGEE. V gave up 6 bases and J gave up 6 bases; unmatched junction bases: 1. CDR3 DNA: TGTGCCAGCACGGGACAGGGGGCCAATGAGCAGTTCTTC. Its translation is CASTGQGANEQFF.

The chain is built from TRBV6-1 and TRBJ1-6; D gene uncertain. V was clipped by 6 bases and J by 4 bases, with 4 bases between them. The V gene's germline CDR1 is MNHNS and CDR2 SASEGT. This CDR3 is built from 12 residues. CDR3 residues: CASSRYNSPLHF. Written as DNA, the CDR3 is TGTGCCAGCAGCCGGTATAATTCACCCCTCCACTTT.

CDR3 bases: TGTGCCAGCAGCTTACAAAAGTGGGACAGGGGGAACACTGAAGCTTTCTTT. It encodes CASSLQKWDRGNTEAFF. The V and J genes are TRBV7-3 and TRBJ1-1; 10 bases are shared with TRBD1. The junction had 7 bases not matched to a gene; V was cut back by 2 bases and J by 1 base. The CDR3 runs to 17 residues. Germline-derived CDR1 and CDR2 are SGHTA and FQGTGA.

The chain couples TRBV7-2 to TRBJ1-2; 7 bases are a match to TRBD1. J gave up 8 bases and V 2 bases, and 11 bases lay outside the gene matches. Germline V lookup: CDR1 SGHTA, CDR2 FQGNSA. The length of the CDR3 is 15 residues. CDR3 DNA: TGTGCCAGCAGCTTAATAACAGACAGGGTGGGAGGCTACACCTTC. Translation gives CASSLITDRVGGYTF. The whole variable domain, remainder taken from reference TRBV7-2 and TRBJ1-2, is GAGVSQSPSNKVTEKGKDVELRCDPISGHTALYWYRQSLGQGLEFLIYFQGNSAPDKSGLPSDRFSAERTGGSVSTLTIQRTQQEDSAVYLCASSLITDRVGGYTFGSGTRLTVV.

This chain joins TRBV28 and TRBJ1-5; D may be TRBD1 (5 bases). This CDR3 has 17 amino acids. CDR1 and CDR2 from the germline V gene are MDHEN and SYDVKM. V lost 6 bases and J lost 2, with 20 bases in between. In nucleotides, the CDR3 is TGTGCCAGCAGACCTACCCCTGCAGGGTTTGGCAATCAGCCCCAGCATTTT. It encodes CASRPTPAGFGNQPQHF.

The V and J genes are TRBV28 and TRBJ2-4; possible D gene TRBD2, 5 bases. The CDR3 length is 17 residues. Germline loops: CDR1 MDHEN, CDR2 SYDVKM. V gave up 5 bases and J gave up 4 bases, with 21 bases separating them. DNA for the CDR3: TGTGCCAGCAGTGACCCCCCTTTCGCGGGTCAGAAAAACATTCAGTACTTC. It is translated as CASSDPPFAGQKNIQYF.

The genes are TRBV7-8 and TRBJ1-1; no clear D gene. The CDR3 runs 14 residues. V lost 3 bases to trimming and J lost 1 base, with 9 bases between them. Germline V gives CDR1 SGHVS, CDR2 FQNEAQ. CDR3 amino acids: CASSLYGENTEAFF. CDR3 DNA: TGTGCCAGCAGCTTGTATGGAGAGAACACTGAAGCTTTCTTT.

The genes are TRBV4-1 and TRBJ1-5; TRBD1 matches 7 bases. Germline CDR1 MGHRA, CDR2 YSYEKL. This CDR3 has 16 residues. With V trimmed by 0 bases and J by 3 bases, 5 bases remained unmatched. The CDR3 is CASSQEAGGYNQPQHF. For the CDR3, the DNA is TGCGCCAGCAGCCAAGAGGCAGGGGGGTACAATCAGCCCCAGCATTTT.

This sequence joins TRBV13 and TRBJ2-1; 9 positions agree with TRBD1. The V and J ends lost 2 bases and 5 bases, in that order; junction bases with no gene match: 4. This CDR3 has 15 residues. Germline CDR1 is PRHDT and CDR2 is FYEKMQ (reference sequence). CDR3 in amino acids: CASSLSGTGHNEQFF. CDR3 DNA sequence: TGTGCCAGCAGCTTAAGTGGGACAGGGCACAATGAGCAGTTCTTC.

J is TRBJ2-2 and V is TRBV6-6, with 7 positions matching TRBD1. Germline trimming cut 6 bases from V and 0 bases from J; bases unmatched to any gene: 4. Germline-derived CDR1 and CDR2 are MNHNY and SVGAGI (reference sequence). This CDR3 contains 15 residues. This CDR3 is CASSPGTANTGELFF. CDR3 sequence (DNA): TGTGCCAGCAGCCCTGGGACAGCGAACACCGGGGAGCTGTTTTTT.

The chain combines TRBV4-3 with TRBJ2-7, with 12 bases identical to TRBD2. Germline loops: CDR1 LGHNA, CDR2 YSLEER. Trimming cost V 1 base and J 5 bases; bases outside gene matches: 9. There are 17 residues in the CDR3. CDR3 sequence: CASSQVYPSGRADEQYF. CDR3 bases: TGCGCCAGCAGCCAAGTTTACCCTAGCGGGAGGGCCGACGAGCAGTACTTC.

The chain couples TRBV6-5 to TRBJ2-1; TRBD2 aligns across 7 bases. The germline gives CDR1 MNHEY, CDR2 SVGAGI. The CDR3 contains 15 residues. The ends lost 6 bases at V and 0 bases at J; junction bases unmatched: 5. This CDR3 reads CASSVSGDSYNEQFF. In DNA, the CDR3 is TGTGCCAGCAGCGTAAGCGGGGACTCCTACAATGAGCAGTTCTTC.

This chain links TRBV11-3 with TRBJ2-2; no firm D call. The germline gives CDR1 SGHNT, CDR2 YENEEA. The CDR3 runs 14 residues. Trimming left V 5 bases short and J 3 bases short, with 10 bases between. CDR3 region: CASSPSGYTGELFF. Written as DNA, the CDR3 is TGTGCCAGCAGCCCCAGTGGCTACACCGGGGAGCTGTTTTTT.

The chain employs TRBV5-6 and TRBJ1-1; D may be TRBD1 (6 bases). The CDR3 extends over 14 amino acids. The V gene's germline CDR1 is SGHDT and CDR2 YYEEEE. The ends were cut back, 0 bases at V and 4 bases at J, with 10 bases in the middle. The CDR3 loop is CASSLDGQSTEAFF. The CDR3 bases are TGTGCCAGCAGCTTGGATGGACAGAGCACTGAAGCTTTCTTT.